Below are 7 T cell receptor beta chains sequenced from a single sample in a study of shared clonotypes between healthy human individuals. Clones were sequenced by immunoSEQ multiplex PCR, and TCRdb holds only the in-frame ones, with some missing. This table has approximately 2,200,000 clones, about 93% appearing once. Positive CCR7 selection of CD45RO-negative cells yielded the naive CD8 cells, and terminally differentiated effector memory CD45RA+ cells were excluded. Sample: naive CD8+ T cells from PBMCs. These receptors originate from a man aged 18 to 35 in good health. Some clones in this sample may be carry-over from other donors' samples.

V and J are TRBV7-9 and TRBJ2-5, with a tentative D call TRBD1 (6 bases). CDR3 length equals 15 residues. The V and J ends lost 1 base and 2 bases respectively, with 11 bases between them. Germline CDR1 SEHNR, CDR2 FQNEAQ (reference sequence). The CDR3 reads CASSLGWGQQETQYF. The CDR3 DNA reads TGTGCCAGCAGCTTAGGTTGGGGACAACAAGAGACCCAGTACTTC.

The V and J genes are TRBV10-3 and TRBJ2-1, with D perhaps TRBD2 (5 bases). CDR3 length: 15 amino acids. Trimming left V 2 bases short and J 7 bases short, with 15 bases between. Germline lookup yields CDR1 ENHRY and CDR2 SYGVKD. This CDR3 is CAISEAAALENEQFF. CDR3 sequence (DNA): TGTGCCATCAGTGAGGCAGCGGCCCTCGAGAATGAGCAGTTCTTC.

The chain is built from TRBV10-3 and TRBJ2-5; 9 nucleotides agree with TRBD2. Germline V gene lookup returns CDR1 ENHRY and CDR2 SYGVKD. With 6 bases clipped from V and 5 bases from J, the junction kept 13 bases outside the gene matches. The CDR3 contains 16 residues. CDR3 in amino acids: CAISSPPAGGEETQYF. In nucleotides, the CDR3 is TGTGCCATCAGCTCACCCCCAGCGGGAGGAGAGGAGACCCAGTACTTC.

V is TRBV7-9 and J is TRBJ2-7, with 7 bases aligning to TRBD1. Trimming removed 1 base from V and 6 bases from J; junction bases left unmatched: 12. Germline CDR1 and CDR2: SEHNR and FQNEAQ (reference sequence). This CDR3 is built from 16 residues. CDR3 in amino acids: CASSLVGTEKVLEQYF. The DNA of the CDR3 is TGTGCCAGCAGCTTAGTGGGGACAGAGAAAGTCCTCGAGCAGTACTTC.

Remarks on this clone: The same CDR3 also results from other DNA sequences found in this sample. This chain connects TRBV27 to TRBJ2-3; TRBD2 matches 8 bases. Germline trimming cut 3 bases from V and 3 bases from J; bases unmatched to any gene: 5. Germline V CDR1 and CDR2: MNHEY, SMNVEV (reference sequence). CDR3 length: 15 residues. CDR3 residues: CASSLGASGTDTQYF. DNA of the CDR3: TGTGCCAGCAGTTTGGGGGCTAGCGGGACAGATACGCAGTATTTT.

The V call is TRBV18, the J call TRBJ2-5; the D is unclear. The V end lost 3 bases, the J end lost 2 bases, and 13 bases lay between the germline ends. The CDR3 loop spans 15 amino acids. Looked up from germline, CDR1 is KGHSH and CDR2 is LQKENI. Here the CDR3 reads CASSPFRSTQETQYF. DNA for the CDR3: TGTGCCAGCTCACCCTTCAGGAGTACTCAAGAGACCCAGTACTTC.

The chain couples TRBV7-9 to TRBJ2-1; D might be TRBD1 or TRBD2, each matching 6 bases. CDR3 length: 17 amino acids. Trimming stripped 6 bases from V and 4 bases from J, with 22 bases between. CDR1 and CDR2 (germline): SEHNR, FQNEAQ (reference sequence). The CDR3 sequence is CASRQPLRGDPYNEQFF. CDR3 DNA sequence: TGTGCCAGCAGACAACCGCTTAGGGGGGACCCTTACAATGAGCAGTTCTTC.